A selection of T cell receptor beta chains follows, all from one sample in a study of OX40 agonist ivuxolimab in advanced cancers. The table came from immunoSEQ multiplex PCR; TCRdb's copy has only in-frame clones and leaves some out. The table records about 29,000 clones, approximately 91% of them present only once. The material was CD4+ or CD8+ T cells sorted from blood, obtained in a trial of the OX40 agonist ivuxolimab. These receptor sequences come from an adult with an advanced solid tumor such as melanoma, head and neck, liver or kidney cancer. The CDR3 runs from the conserved cysteine through the conserved F or W. The D gene is left open where the match is weak. Clone size, where shown, is once, few, many, or a class for clones that have expanded.

CDR3nt: TGTGCCAGCAGCCCAGACGTTAGCGGATCCTACAATGAGCAGTTCTTC
CDR3aa: CASSPDVSGSYNEQFF
abundance: NA
d_gene: NA
v_gene: TRBV14
j_gene: TRBJ2-1

CDR3nt: TGTGCCAGCAGCGAAGAGGATACGCAGTATTTT
CDR3aa: CASSEEDTQYF
abundance: NA
d_gene: NA
v_gene: TRBV9
j_gene: TRBJ2-3

CDR3nt: TGTGCCAGCAGCTTAGGAGTCGCAGGGAGCACAGATACGCAGTATTTT
CDR3aa: CASSLGVAGSTDTQYF
abundance: once
d_gene: NA
v_gene: TRBV7-9
j_gene: TRBJ2-3

CDR3nt: TGCGCCAGCAGCCAAGATGTGCTGGGACAAGGCTACGAGCAGTACTTC
CDR3aa: CASSQDVLGQGYEQYF
abundance: NA
d_gene: NA
v_gene: TRBV4-1
j_gene: TRBJ2-7

CDR3nt: TGTGCCATCAGTGATTCGGCGGGACGGGGGAACGAGCAGTACTTC
CDR3aa: CAISDSAGRGNEQYF
abundance: NA
d_gene: NA
v_gene: TRBV10-3
j_gene: TRBJ2-7

CDR3nt: TGTGCCAGCCGGTTAATCCGGGACACTCCAATCTCGTCTGAAGCTTTCTTT
CDR3aa: CASRLIRDTPISSEAFF
abundance: NA
d_gene: NA
v_gene: TRBV7-6
j_gene: TRBJ1-1

CDR3nt: TGTGCCAGCAGCGTAGAGGGGGCGGCTAGCACAGATACGCAGTATTTT
CDR3aa: CASSVEGAASTDTQYF
abundance: once
d_gene: TRBD1
v_gene: TRBV9
j_gene: TRBJ2-3

CDR3nt: TGTGCCAGCAGTTTTCGGCAGGGCCTGAAATGGGGCTACACCTTC
CDR3aa: CASSFRQGLKWGYTF
abundance: NA
d_gene: NA
v_gene: TRBV28
j_gene: TRBJ1-2

CDR3nt: TGCGCCAGCAGCCAAGATTGGACGCAGAACTATGGCTACACCTTC
CDR3aa: CASSQDWTQNYGYTF
abundance: NA
d_gene: NA
v_gene: TRBV4-3
j_gene: TRBJ1-2

CDR3nt: TGTGCCAGCAGCTCGGGACTAGCGGGAGTTATAGCCTACGAGCAGTACTTC
CDR3aa: CASSSGLAGVIAYEQYF
abundance: NA
d_gene: TRBD2
v_gene: TRBV5-4
j_gene: TRBJ2-7

CDR3nt: TGTGCCAGCAGCCTGAGCGGGGGGGCCCGGGATACGCAGTATTTT
CDR3aa: CASSLSGGARDTQYF
abundance: once
d_gene: TRBD2
v_gene: TRBV7-3
j_gene: TRBJ2-3

CDR3nt: TGCAGCGCGGCAGAAGAATTAATCGGGGCTGGGGGCCAGACAGATACGCAGTATTTT
CDR3aa: CSAAEELIGAGGQTDTQYF
abundance: NA
d_gene: NA
v_gene: TRBV29-1
j_gene: TRBJ2-3

CDR3nt: TGCGCCAGCACCCCGACTAGTTCCCGGATCCGAAATGAGCAGTTCTTC
CDR3aa: CASTPTSSRIRNEQFF
abundance: NA
d_gene: NA
v_gene: TRBV10-2
j_gene: TRBJ2-1

CDR3nt: TGTGCCAGCAGCTCCCCCCTCGGTCGCCGCACAGATACGCAGTATTTT
CDR3aa: CASSSPLGRRTDTQYF
abundance: NA
d_gene: NA
v_gene: TRBV7-9
j_gene: TRBJ2-3

CDR3nt: TGTGCCAGCGATACGGCAACCTATGGCTACACCTTC
CDR3aa: CASDTATYGYTF
abundance: NA
d_gene: NA
v_gene: TRBV2
j_gene: TRBJ1-2

CDR3nt: TGCGCCGCGGACCGGGACACGGCGGCCGGGGAGCTGTTTTTT
CDR3aa: CAADRDTAAGELFF
abundance: NA
d_gene: NA
v_gene: TRBV10-2
j_gene: TRBJ2-2

CDR3nt: TGCGCCAGCAGCCAACGGCTATCAGAAAGGGGGCGCACCCATCAGCCCCAGCATTTT
CDR3aa: CASSQRLSERGRTHQPQHF
abundance: NA
d_gene: TRBD1
v_gene: TRBV4-1
j_gene: TRBJ1-5

CDR3nt: TGTGCCAGCAGCTCCACGGACAGGGCGGGGAATACGCAGTATTTT
CDR3aa: CASSSTDRAGNTQYF
abundance: NA
d_gene: TRBD1
v_gene: TRBV11-2
j_gene: TRBJ2-3

CDR3nt: TGTGCCAGCAGCTTAGTATCAGGGAGCTCCTATAATTCACCCCTCCACTTT
CDR3aa: CASSLVSGSSYNSPLHF
abundance: NA
d_gene: NA
v_gene: TRBV11-2
j_gene: TRBJ1-6

CDR3nt: TGTGCCAGCAGCCCCGGGAGGTGGAGGACGGCAGCCGCTAACTATGGCTACACCTTC
CDR3aa: CASSPGRWRTAAANYGYTF
abundance: NA
d_gene: NA
v_gene: TRBV7-6
j_gene: TRBJ1-2

CDR3nt: TGTGCCAGCAGCTTAGGACAGGGGGACGAGCAGTACTTC
CDR3aa: CASSLGQGDEQYF
abundance: NA
d_gene: TRBD1
v_gene: TRBV7-6
j_gene: TRBJ2-7

CDR3nt: TGTGCCAGCAGCTTGGGGCGACTGAAAGCCAAAAACATTCAGTACTTC
CDR3aa: CASSLGRLKAKNIQYF
abundance: once
d_gene: NA
v_gene: TRBV5-5
j_gene: TRBJ2-4

CDR3nt: TGTGCCAGCAGCCCGGACTTACTAGAGACCCAGTACTTC
CDR3aa: CASSPDLLETQYF
abundance: NA
d_gene: NA
v_gene: TRBV14
j_gene: TRBJ2-5

CDR3nt: TGTGCCAGCAGCTTAGCCCCCCAAGAGACCCAGTACTTC
CDR3aa: CASSLAPQETQYF
abundance: NA
d_gene: NA
v_gene: TRBV7-2
j_gene: TRBJ2-5

CDR3nt: TGTGCCAGCAGCTTTGGGACTAGCGGGTACAATGAGCAGTTCTTC
CDR3aa: CASSFGTSGYNEQFF
abundance: NA
d_gene: TRBD2
v_gene: TRBV7-6
j_gene: TRBJ2-1

CDR3nt: TGTGCCAGCAGCTTAATCGGCCAGGGACAATACAATGAGCAGTTCTTC
CDR3aa: CASSLIGQGQYNEQFF
abundance: NA
d_gene: NA
v_gene: TRBV13
j_gene: TRBJ2-1

CDR3nt: TGTGCCACCAGCAGAGAGCACTACATCGACAGCCAATCCTACAATGAGCAGTTCTTC
CDR3aa: CATSREHYIDSQSYNEQFF
abundance: NA
d_gene: NA
v_gene: TRBV15
j_gene: TRBJ2-1

CDR3nt: TGTGCCTGGAGTGTACCTCTACTCTCCTACGAGCAGTACTTC
CDR3aa: CAWSVPLLSYEQYF
abundance: NA
d_gene: NA
v_gene: TRBV30
j_gene: TRBJ2-7

CDR3nt: TGTGCCAGCAGCTTGGGCGAGGCAGAGACCCAGTACTTC
CDR3aa: CASSLGEAETQYF
abundance: once
d_gene: NA
v_gene: TRBV5-4
j_gene: TRBJ2-5

CDR3nt: TGTGCCAGTAGTATATATGCGGGAGGCACTGAAGCTTTCTTT
CDR3aa: CASSIYAGGTEAFF
abundance: NA
d_gene: NA
v_gene: TRBV19
j_gene: TRBJ1-1

CDR3nt: TGCGCCAGCAGTGAAGGGGGGAGTGAGCAGTACTTC
CDR3aa: CASSEGGSEQYF
abundance: NA
d_gene: NA
v_gene: TRBV10-2
j_gene: TRBJ2-7

CDR3nt: TGTGCCAGCAGCGTACAAGTTGAGATCGCGAACACCGGGGAGCTGTTTTTT
CDR3aa: CASSVQVEIANTGELFF
abundance: NA
d_gene: NA
v_gene: TRBV9
j_gene: TRBJ2-2

CDR3nt: TGTGCCAGCAGTGTAGGACCGGGGGCTGTCGATGAGCAGTTCTTC
CDR3aa: CASSVGPGAVDEQFF
abundance: NA
d_gene: NA
v_gene: TRBV6-4
j_gene: TRBJ2-1

CDR3nt: TGCGCCAGCAGCCAAGATGGACAGGGCAGGTTTAGCACAGATACGCAGTATTTT
CDR3aa: CASSQDGQGRFSTDTQYF
abundance: NA
d_gene: TRBD1
v_gene: TRBV4-1
j_gene: TRBJ2-3

CDR3nt: TGTGCCAGCACCGGGGAAAAACTGTTTTTT
CDR3aa: CASTGEKLFF
abundance: NA
d_gene: NA
v_gene: TRBV6-1
j_gene: TRBJ1-4

CDR3nt: TGCAGCGTCGAAGGGAGCGGAAGCTCCTACAATGAGCAGTTCTTC
CDR3aa: CSVEGSGSSYNEQFF
abundance: NA
d_gene: NA
v_gene: TRBV29-1
j_gene: TRBJ2-1